Listed here are 21 T cell receptor beta chains from one sample, sequenced in a study of long-term antiretroviral therapy in people with HIV. The libraries were made with immunoSEQ v3.0 at survey level. The data were produced by immunoSEQ multiplex PCR, yet TCRdb's version contains in-frame clones alone and is incomplete. The sample includes tens of thousands of clones, around 85% of them seen just once. The sample consisted of unsorted PBMCs, taken roughly 5 years before starting antiretroviral therapy. The receptors shown here come from a man in his fifties or sixties with HIV.

This chain connects TRBV10-2 to TRBJ2-2, with D possibly being TRBD1 or TRBD2 (7 bases each). V was shortened by 8 bases and J by 4 bases, with 20 bases between the two germline ends. The CDR3 length is 16 residues. CDR1 is WSHSY, CDR2 SAAADI, per germline. The CDR3 protein is CASSHGAGGGTGELFF. CDR3 bases: TGCGCCAGCTCACACGGGGCAGGGGGGGGCACCGGGGAGCTGTTTTTT.

The chain joins TRBV5-1 to TRBJ2-1; TRBD2 is a possible D gene (6 bases). V gave up 0 bases and J gave up 2 bases, with 6 bases separating them. Germline CDR1 and CDR2: SGHRS and YFSETQ. This CDR3 is 14 amino acids long. CDR3 sequence reads: CASSLGEAYNEQFF. The DNA of the CDR3 is TGCGCCAGCAGCTTGGGGGAGGCCTACAATGAGCAGTTCTTC.

This chain links TRBV4-2 with TRBJ2-1; D remains unclear. This CDR3 has 14 residues. Trimming stripped 3 bases from V and 6 bases from J, with 12 bases between. Germline values: CDR1 LGHNA, CDR2 YNFKEQ. Here the CDR3 reads CASSQPSMVNEQFF. CDR3 DNA sequence: TGTGCCAGCAGCCAGCCTAGTATGGTCAATGAGCAGTTCTTC.

The V call is TRBV6-5, the J call TRBJ2-5; no definite D call. The ends were cut back, 5 bases at V and 5 bases at J, with 12 bases in the middle. The length of the CDR3 is 13 residues. From germline, CDR1 is MNHEY and CDR2 SVGAGI. CDR3 DNA: TGTGCCAGCAGTACCCCTAGTTTGGAGACCCAGTACTTC. As protein: CASSTPSLETQYF.

V gene TRBV9 combines with J gene TRBJ1-6; unclear D gene. The CDR3 sequence is 15 residues long. Germline CDR1 SGDLS, CDR2 YYNGEE. Trimming pared 0 bases from V and 11 bases from J, leaving 15 bases between. The CDR3 region is CASSVGAAGLTPLHF. The CDR3 DNA reads TGTGCCAGCAGCGTAGGAGCGGCAGGTTTAACACCCCTCCACTTT. Full variable domain (rest looked up from reference TRBV9 and TRBJ1-6): DSGVTQTPKHLITATGQRVTLRCSPRSGDLSVYWYQQSLDQGLQFLIQYYNGEERAKGNILERFSAQQFPDLHSELNLSSLELGDSALYFCASSVGAAGLTPLHFGNGTRLTVT.

The V call is TRBV27, the J call TRBJ2-1; D is undetermined. The CDR3 consists of 12 residues. Germline V gene data show CDR1 as MNHEY and CDR2 as SMNVEV (reference sequence). Trimming removed 5 bases from V and 10 bases from J, with 12 bases in between. DNA of the CDR3: TGTGCCAGCAGTCTGTTCCTGGGGGAGCAGTTCTTC. This codes for CASSLFLGEQFF.

This chain links TRBV6-4 with TRBJ2-2; 8 nucleotides line up with TRBD2. The trim removed 5 bases at V and 3 bases at J, leaving 2 bases unmatched. Germline V CDR1 and CDR2: MRHNA, SNTAGT. There are 14 residues in the CDR3. CDR3 coding DNA: TGTGCCAGCAGTTCAGCGGGGGACACCGGGGAGCTGTTTTTT. Amino acids: CASSSAGDTGELFF.

This chain uses TRBV5-5 with TRBJ2-1; no clear D gene. The CDR3 is 14 residues long. Per germline, CDR1 SGHKS and CDR2 YYEKEE (reference sequence). V was clipped by 4 bases and J by 3 bases, with 11 bases between them. This CDR3 reads CASSIQTVYNEQFF. CDR3 bases: TGTGCCAGCAGCATTCAGACGGTCTACAATGAGCAGTTCTTC.

V is TRBV27 and J is TRBJ2-7; a weak D match, TRBD2 (6 bases). CDR1 is MNHEY, CDR2 SMNVEV, per germline (reference sequence). V was pared by 5 bases and J by 7 bases, with 24 bases between. CDR3 length: 16 amino acids. CDR3 amino acids: CASSPKPKGGNEEQYF. For the CDR3, the DNA is TGTGCCAGCAGTCCCAAACCCAAGGGAGGAAATGAGGAGCAGTACTTC.

The chain combines TRBV7-9 with TRBJ1-4; D possibly corresponds to TRBD1 (5 bases). This CDR3 spans 14 amino acids. Germline CDR1 SEHNR, CDR2 FQNEAQ (reference sequence). The V end was cut by 6 bases, the J end by 8 bases, with 16 bases between. CDR3 protein: CASSPGSGEEKLFF. CDR3 bases: TGTGCCAGCAGTCCAGGGTCAGGAGAGGAAAAACTGTTTTTT.

The gene calls are TRBV7-9 and TRBJ1-5, with 10 bases aligning to TRBD1. V lost 5 bases, J lost 1 base, and 5 bases stayed unmatched. The germline V gene encodes CDR1 SEHNR and CDR2 FQNEAQ (reference sequence). The CDR3 consists of 16 residues. The CDR3 is CASSPRTGGSNQPQHF. In DNA form, the CDR3 reads TGTGCCAGCAGCCCCCGGACAGGGGGAAGCAATCAGCCCCAGCATTTT.

This chain's CDR3 is CASQGLLHSNQPQHF. The CDR3 DNA is TGTGCCAGCCAGGGTCTCCTTCATAGCAATCAGCCCCAGCATTTT. V and J are TRBV2 and TRBJ1-5; D is possibly TRBD1 (5 bases). CDR1 is SNHLY, CDR2 FYNNEI, per germline. The CDR3 contains 15 residues. Trimming took off 8 bases at V and 0 bases at J, with 14 bases between the two ends.

The chain is built from TRBV27 and TRBJ1-1, with D perhaps matching TRBD1 (5 bases). CDR1 MNHEY and CDR2 SMNVEV come from the germline V gene (reference sequence). V was clipped by 4 bases and J by 1 base, with 13 bases between them. The CDR3 is 15 residues long. The CDR3 loop is CASSWGKLENTEAFF. CDR3 nucleotide sequence: TGTGCCAGCAGTTGGGGGAAACTCGAGAACACTGAAGCTTTCTTT.

This clone is a singleton in its sample. The genes are TRBV7-8 and TRBJ1-5; TRBD1 matches at 9 bases. CDR3 length: 14 residues. Trimming at V came to 5 bases and at J to 5 bases, leaving 4 bases not matched to a gene. Germline assignment: CDR1 SGHVS and CDR2 FQNEAQ. CDR3 residues: CASSTRTGDQPQHF. The CDR3 bases are TGTGCCAGCAGCACGCGGACAGGGGATCAGCCCCAGCATTTT.

The V gene is TRBV5-1, the J gene TRBJ2-3, with 12 bases aligning to TRBD2. CDR1 and CDR2 (germline): SGHRS, YFSETQ. V dropped 1 base and J dropped 6; count of bases not matched to a gene: 12. The CDR3 length is 18 residues. The CDR3 nucleotides are TGCGCCAGCAGCTTGACCCGCATGACTAGCGGGAGAACCGATACGCAGTATTTT. Its protein is CASSLTRMTSGRTDTQYF. The variable domain in full, completed from reference TRBV5-1 and TRBJ2-3, reads KAGVTQTPRYLIKTRGQQVTLSCSPISGHRSVSWYQQTPGQGLQFLFEYFSETQRNKGNFPGRFSGRQFSNSRSEMNVSTLELGDSALYLCASSLTRMTSGRTDTQYFGPGTRLTVL.

J is TRBJ1-4 and V is TRBV2, with 7 bases lining up with TRBD1. The junction had 2 bases not matched to a gene; V was cut back by 6 bases and J by 4 bases. Germline V gene sequence: CDR1 SNHLY, CDR2 FYNNEI. The CDR3 is made up of 13 amino acids. DNA for the CDR3: TGTGCCAGCAGAGGGGACAGTAATGAAAAACTGTTTTTT. Translating it yields CASRGDSNEKLFF.

V gene TRBV6-5 combines with J gene TRBJ2-7, with a weak D call TRBD2 (7 bases). Trimming removed 2 bases from V and 3 bases from J, with 14 bases in between. The CDR3 runs 15 residues. Germline V gene lookup returns CDR1 MNHEY and CDR2 SVGAGI. CDR3 sequence (DNA): TGTGCCAGCAGTTACGGAGGGGGGGGATTCTACGAGCAGTACTTC. This translates into CASSYGGGGFYEQYF.

The chain is built from TRBV7-6 and TRBJ1-2; D remains unclear. Trimming took 1 base from V and 8 from J, leaving 11 bases between them. The CDR3 is 13 residues long. Germline V gives CDR1 SGHVS, CDR2 FNYEAQ. The chain's CDR3 is CASSLGEWEGYTF. In DNA, the CDR3 is TGTGCCAGCAGCTTAGGGGAATGGGAGGGCTACACCTTC.

The J gene is TRBJ1-1, the V gene TRBV6-5; the match to TRBD1 covers 7 bases. In germline, CDR1 is MNHEY, CDR2 SVGAGI. The CDR3 loop spans 16 amino acids. The V gene end was trimmed by 2 bases and the J gene end by 1 base; junction bases not matched to a gene: 7. The CDR3 reads CASSYLLTGENTEAFF. CDR3 sequence (DNA): TGTGCCAGCAGTTACCTCCTTACAGGGGAGAACACTGAAGCTTTCTTT.

The V gene is TRBV2, the J gene TRBJ2-5, with 7 bases that match TRBD1. Germline CDR1 is SNHLY and CDR2 is FYNNEI. The ends lost 2 bases at V and 5 bases at J; junction bases unmatched: 11. The CDR3 spans 16 residues. CDR3 amino acids: CASSELTYRGSETQYF. As DNA, the CDR3 is TGTGCCAGCAGTGAACTCACCTACAGGGGAAGCGAGACCCAGTACTTC.

The V call is TRBV7-3, the J call TRBJ2-3; 8 nucleotides match TRBD2. V was pared by 4 bases and J by 4 bases, with 4 bases of the junction left unmatched. The CDR3 is 14 residues long. Germline CDR1 and CDR2: SGHTA and FQGTGA. Here the CDR3 reads CASSSAGVADTQYF. The CDR3 DNA reads TGTGCCAGCAGCTCAGCGGGAGTGGCAGATACGCAGTATTTT.